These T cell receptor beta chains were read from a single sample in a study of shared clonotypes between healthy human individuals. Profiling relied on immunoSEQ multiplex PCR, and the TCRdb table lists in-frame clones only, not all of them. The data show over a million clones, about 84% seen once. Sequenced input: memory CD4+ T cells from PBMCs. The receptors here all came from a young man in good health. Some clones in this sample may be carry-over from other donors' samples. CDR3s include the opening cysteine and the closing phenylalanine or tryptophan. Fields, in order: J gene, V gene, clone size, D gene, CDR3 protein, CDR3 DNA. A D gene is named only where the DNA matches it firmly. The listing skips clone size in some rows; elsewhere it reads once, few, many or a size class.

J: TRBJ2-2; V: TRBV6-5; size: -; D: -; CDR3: CATSRGGSTGELFF; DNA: TGTGCCACCTCCAGGGGGGGGAGCACCGGGGAGCTGTTTTTT
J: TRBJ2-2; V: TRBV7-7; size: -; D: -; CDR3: CASSDIGVDTGELFF; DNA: TGTGCCAGCAGCGACATTGGGGTCGACACCGGGGAGCTGTTTTTT
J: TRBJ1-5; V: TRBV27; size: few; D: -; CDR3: CASPDLNQPQHF; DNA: TGTGCCAGTCCGGACCTGAATCAGCCCCAGCATTTT
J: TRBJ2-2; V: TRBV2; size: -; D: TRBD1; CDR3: CASSVPGQGGTGELFF; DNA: TGTGCCAGCAGTGTCCCGGGACAGGGGGGCACCGGGGAGCTGTTTTTT
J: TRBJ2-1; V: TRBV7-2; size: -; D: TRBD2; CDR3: CASSLVSSGDNEQFF; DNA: TGTGCCAGCAGCTTAGTCTCTAGCGGAGACAATGAGCAGTTCTTC
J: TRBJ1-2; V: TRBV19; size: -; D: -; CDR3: CATRRTANYGYTF; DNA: TGTGCCACCCGAAGGACAGCTAACTATGGCTACACCTTC
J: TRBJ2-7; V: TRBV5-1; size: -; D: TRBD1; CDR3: CASSWTGNHEQYF; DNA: TGCGCCAGCAGCTGGACAGGGAACCACGAGCAGTACTTC
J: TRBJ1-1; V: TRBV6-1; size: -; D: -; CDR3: CASSEDGGSRSTEAFF; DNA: TGTGCCAGCAGTGAAGACGGGGGGTCACGGAGCACTGAAGCTTTCTTT
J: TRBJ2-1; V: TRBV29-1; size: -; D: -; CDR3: CSVVGARDSYNEQFF; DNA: TGCAGCGTTGTAGGGGCCAGGGACTCCTACAATGAGCAGTTCTTC
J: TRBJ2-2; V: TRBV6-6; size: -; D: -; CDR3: CASRLGGGNTGELFF; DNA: TGTGCCAGCCGCCTCGGTGGGGGGAACACCGGGGAGCTGTTTTTT
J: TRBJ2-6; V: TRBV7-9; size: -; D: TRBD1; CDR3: CASRPTGAGANVLTF; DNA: TGTGCCAGCAGACCGACAGGGGCTGGGGCCAACGTCCTGACTTTC
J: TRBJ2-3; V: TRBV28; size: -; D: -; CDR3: CASSGTIKSSDTQYF; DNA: TGTGCCAGCAGCGGGACAATAAAATCATCAGATACGCAGTATTTT
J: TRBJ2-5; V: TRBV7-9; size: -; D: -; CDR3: CASSLGLAQETQYF; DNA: TGTGCCAGCAGCTTAGGCCTAGCCCAAGAGACCCAGTACTTC
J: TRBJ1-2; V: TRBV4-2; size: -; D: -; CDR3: CASSQIQGLHYGYTF; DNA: TGTGCCAGCAGCCAAATACAGGGATTGCACTATGGCTACACCTTC
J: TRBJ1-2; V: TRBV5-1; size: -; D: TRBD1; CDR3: CASTFNYQGVKGSYGYTF; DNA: TGCGCCAGCACCTTCAACTACCAGGGGGTAAAGGGAAGCTATGGCTACACCTTC
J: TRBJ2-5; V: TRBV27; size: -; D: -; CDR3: CASSPLGSGDETQYF; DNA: TGTGCCAGCAGTCCACTAGGGTCGGGAGACGAGACCCAGTACTTC
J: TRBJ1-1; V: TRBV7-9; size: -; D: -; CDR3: CASSLRALEAFF; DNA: TGTGCCAGCAGCTTAAGGGCGCTTGAAGCTTTCTTT
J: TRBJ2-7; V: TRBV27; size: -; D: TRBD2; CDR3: CASSPGTSGYEQYF; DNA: TGTGCCAGCAGCCCAGGGACTAGCGGCTACGAGCAGTACTTC
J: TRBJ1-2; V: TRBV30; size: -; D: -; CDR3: CAWSRNTGYGYTF; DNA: TGTGCCTGGAGCCGCAATACAGGGTATGGCTACACCTTC
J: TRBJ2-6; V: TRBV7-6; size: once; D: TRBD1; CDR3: CASSTVTGLSGANVLTF; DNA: TGTGCCAGCAGCACCGTGACAGGGCTCTCTGGGGCCAACGTCCTGACTTTC
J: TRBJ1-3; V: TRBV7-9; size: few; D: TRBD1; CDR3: CASSLDGRGPGNTIYF; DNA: TGTGCCAGCAGCTTAGATGGCAGGGGGCCTGGAAACACCATATATTTT
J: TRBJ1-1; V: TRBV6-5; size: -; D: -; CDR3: CASSYSFRRTDEAFF; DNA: TGTGCCAGCAGTTACTCTTTTCGGAGAACCGATGAAGCTTTCTTT
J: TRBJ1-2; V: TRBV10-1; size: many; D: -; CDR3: CASSATGSYGYTF; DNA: TGCGCCAGCAGCGCGACAGGATCTTATGGCTACACCTTC
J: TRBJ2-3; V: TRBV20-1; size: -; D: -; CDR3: CSATGRDTQYF; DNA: TGCAGTGCCACCGGCCGGGATACGCAGTATTTT
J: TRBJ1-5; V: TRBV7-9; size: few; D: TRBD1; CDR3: CASSAGGGGQPQHF; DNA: TGTGCCAGCAGTGCAGGGGGCGGAGGGCAGCCCCAGCATTTT
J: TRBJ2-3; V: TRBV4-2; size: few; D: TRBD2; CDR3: CASSQDLAGVGDTQYF; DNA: TGTGCCAGCAGCCAAGATTTAGCGGGAGTTGGGGATACGCAGTATTTT
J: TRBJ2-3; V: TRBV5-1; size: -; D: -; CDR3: CASSLGRLGGEGADTQYF; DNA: TGCGCCAGCAGCTTGGGGCGGCTCGGGGGAGAGGGTGCTGATACGCAGTATTTT
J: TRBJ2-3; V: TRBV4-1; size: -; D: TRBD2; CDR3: CASSQTGLGGTDTQYF; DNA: TGCGCCAGCAGCCAAACGGGACTAGGGGGGACAGATACGCAGTATTTT